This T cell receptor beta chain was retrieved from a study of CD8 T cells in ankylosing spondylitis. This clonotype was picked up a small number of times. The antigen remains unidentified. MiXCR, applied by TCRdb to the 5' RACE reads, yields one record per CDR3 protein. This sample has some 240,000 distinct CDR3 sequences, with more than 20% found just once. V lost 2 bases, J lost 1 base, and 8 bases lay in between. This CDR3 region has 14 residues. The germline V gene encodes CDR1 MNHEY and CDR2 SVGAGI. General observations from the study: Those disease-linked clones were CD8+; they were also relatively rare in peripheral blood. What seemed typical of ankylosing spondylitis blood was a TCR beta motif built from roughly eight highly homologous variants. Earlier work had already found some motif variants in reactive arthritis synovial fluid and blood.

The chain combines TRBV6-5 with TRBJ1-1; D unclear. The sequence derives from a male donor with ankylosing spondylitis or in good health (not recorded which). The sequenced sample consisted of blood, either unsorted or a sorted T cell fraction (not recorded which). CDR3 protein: CASSYGGRNTEAFF. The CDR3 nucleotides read TGTGCCAGCAGTTACGGAGGAAGGAACACTGAAGCTTTCTTT.